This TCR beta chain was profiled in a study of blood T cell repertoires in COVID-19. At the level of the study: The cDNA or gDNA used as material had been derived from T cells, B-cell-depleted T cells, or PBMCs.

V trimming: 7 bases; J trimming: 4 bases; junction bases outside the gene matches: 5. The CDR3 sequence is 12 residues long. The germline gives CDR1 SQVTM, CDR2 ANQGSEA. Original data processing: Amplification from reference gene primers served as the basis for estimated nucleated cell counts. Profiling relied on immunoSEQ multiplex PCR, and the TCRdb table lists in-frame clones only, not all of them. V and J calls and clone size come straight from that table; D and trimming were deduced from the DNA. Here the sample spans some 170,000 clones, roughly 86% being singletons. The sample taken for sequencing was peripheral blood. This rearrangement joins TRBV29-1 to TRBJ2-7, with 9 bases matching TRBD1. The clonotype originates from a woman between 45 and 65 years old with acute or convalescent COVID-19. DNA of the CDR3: TGCAGCGGTCGACAGGGGGAGTACGAGCAGTACTTC. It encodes CSGRQGEYEQYF.